This TCR beta chain was captured by sequencing in a study of blood T cell repertoires in COVID-19. At the level of the study: The samples span acute and convalescent COVID-19 from the United States, Italy and Spain.

CDR3 length: 16 residues. The V end was cut by 4 bases, the J end by 3 bases, with 18 bases between. In germline, CDR1 is KGHSH, CDR2 LQKENI. TCRdb's table, derived via immunoSEQ multiplex PCR, lists solely in-frame clones and lacks some. The data show 60,000 to 85,000 clones, around 80% seen once. The clonotype comes from a woman aged 60-75 years with acute or convalescent COVID-19. The chain combines TRBV18 with TRBJ2-5; perhaps TRBD1 as D (5 bases). Sequencing was done on a sample of peripheral blood. The DNA of the CDR3 is TGTGCCAGCTCACGGGGTGCGACAGATCATAAAGAGACCCAGTACTTC. Protein product: CASSRGATDHKETQYF.